This TCR beta chain was observed in a study of neurological immune-mediated disorders. Per germline, CDR1 SGHRS and CDR2 YFSETQ. The CDR3 spans 14 residues. A note on this clonotype: A read error is possible here, since a much larger clone lies one base away.

MiXCR, run by TCRdb on the 5' RACE reads, gives a single entry per CDR3 protein. Found here are 55,000 to 70,000 distinct CDR3 sequences, about 10% of them singletons; the top ten hold approximately 2%. The chain recombines TRBV5-1 with TRBJ1-6; D perhaps matches TRBD1 (5 bases). Sample: PBMCs. The TCR comes from a man aged 60 to 75 in good health. CDR3: CASRSTADNSPLNF. DNA of the CDR3: TGCGCCAGCAGGTCGACAGCCGATAATTCACCCCTCAACTTT. Full variable domain (remainder filled in from reference TRBV5-1 and TRBJ1-6): KAGVTQTPRYLIKTRGQQVTLSCSPISGHRSVSWYQQTPGQGLQFLFEYFSETQRNKGNFPGRFSGRQFSNSRSEMNVSTLELGDSALYLCASRSTADNSPLNFGNGTRLTVT.